This T cell receptor (beta chain) was captured in a study of blood T cell repertoires in COVID-19. Participants were aged roughly 18 to 89 years, lived in under 25 US areas, and enrolled virtually. Assay: immunoSEQ multiplex PCR; the TCRdb copy retains only in-frame clones and omits some. Of 260,000 or so clones in the sample, approximately 90% were seen once. Germline V gives CDR1 LNHDA, CDR2 SQIVND (reference sequence). The germline V and J ends were trimmed by 6 bases and 0 bases, with 11 bases remaining between them. This CDR3 has 14 residues. The V gene is TRBV19, the J gene TRBJ1-1; D not resolved. Input material: PBMCs or T cells enriched from blood (not recorded which). This TCR was recovered from a woman in her 30s with acute COVID-19. CDR3 nucleotides: TGTGCCAGTAGCCACCCAAGCATGAACACTGAAGCTTTCTTT. Protein sequence: CASSHPSMNTEAFF.